The 20 T cell receptor beta chains below were found in one sample sequenced in a study of Ad26.COV2.S vaccination and SARS-CoV-2 variants. Indicated treatment: some 20 received Ad26.COV2.S at low or high dose, single or two shots; about 5 received placebo; per-sample allocation not given. The samples were gathered on day 63 after the first injection of vaccine or placebo. Sequenced by immunoSEQ multiplex PCR; TCRdb stores in-frame clones only, minus some. There are roughly 410,000 clones in the sample; roughly four fifths occur only once, and 7% to 9.5% lies in the top ten. Source: peripheral blood, taken in a trial of Ad26.COV2.S vaccine versus placebo. These receptors came from a person aged 18-65 years who received the Ad26.COV2.S COVID-19 vaccine or a placebo.

The chain couples TRBV4-1 to TRBJ1-1; the match to TRBD1 covers 9 bases. CDR3 length: 18 amino acids. Looked up from germline, CDR1 is MGHRA and CDR2 is YSYEKL. The V and J ends lost 3 bases and 6 bases, in that order; junction bases with no gene match: 17. The CDR3 loop reads CASSHHRGPRVAASEAFF. The CDR3 DNA is TGCGCCAGCAGCCATCACAGGGGGCCGAGGGTCGCGGCCTCTGAAGCTTTCTTT.

This chain links TRBV5-1 with TRBJ1-1; the D is unclear. The CDR3 consists of 14 residues. Trimming pared 0 bases from V and 6 bases from J, leaving 12 bases between. Germline-derived CDR1 and CDR2 are SGHRS and YFSETQ. CDR3 amino acids: CASSLGVERPEAFF. The CDR3 DNA follows: TGCGCCAGCAGCTTGGGAGTAGAAAGACCTGAAGCTTTCTTT. The complete variable domain, with remaining parts taken from reference TRBV5-1 and TRBJ1-1, reads KAGVTQTPRYLIKTRGQQVTLSCSPISGHRSVSWYQQTPGQGLQFLFEYFSETQRNKGNFPGRFSGRQFSNSRSEMNVSTLELGDSALYLCASSLGVERPEAFFGQGTRLTVV.

This chain joins TRBV3-1 (or the pseudogene TRBV3-2) and TRBJ2-7; 8 bases align to TRBD1. CDR3 length: 13 amino acids. After removal of 7 bases from V and 2 bases from J, the junction contained 4 bases not matched to a gene. Germline V lookup: CDR1 LGHDT, CDR2 YNNKEL (reference sequence). CDR3 in DNA: TGTGCCAGCAAACAACAGGGGGCCTACGAGCAGTACTTC. It yields the protein CASKQQGAYEQYF.

The rearrangement joins TRBV6-6 to TRBJ1-2; TRBD1 agrees at 8 bases. This CDR3 is built from 13 residues. Germline CDR1 reads MNHNY; CDR2 reads SVGAGI (reference sequence). Trimming removed 6 bases from V and 5 bases from J; junction bases left unmatched: 5. CDR3 in amino acids: CASSPTGEYGYTF. The CDR3 coding sequence is TGTGCCAGCAGCCCGACAGGGGAATATGGCTACACCTTC.

The chain uses TRBV2 and TRBJ1-5; D might be TRBD1 (6 bases). Germline assignment: CDR1 SNHLY and CDR2 FYNNEI. V shed 8 bases and J shed 8 bases, with 19 bases lying between them. The CDR3 has 14 residues. In DNA, the CDR3 is TGTGCCAGCTCCTGGGGGGCCATGGGGGAGCCCCAGCATTTT. Translation: CASSWGAMGEPQHF.

The genes are TRBV19 and TRBJ1-1, with D possibly TRBD1 on 5 matching bases. The germline V gene has CDR1 LNHDA and CDR2 SQIVND (reference sequence). V lost 9 bases, J lost 4 bases, and 21 bases lay in between. The CDR3 extends over 15 amino acids. Here the CDR3 DNA reads TGTGCCAGCTCTACCCGGGGGAGGGTAACCACTGAAGCTTTCTTT. It translates to CASSTRGRVTTEAFF.

The chain uses TRBV5-6 and TRBJ2-3, with 7 bases identical to TRBD2. This CDR3 is 14 amino acids long. CDR1 and CDR2 (germline): SGHDT, YYEEEE. Trimming cost V 0 bases and J 6 bases; bases outside gene matches: 4. The chain's CDR3 is CASSLAGGMDTQYF. CDR3 nucleotides: TGTGCCAGCAGCTTGGCGGGGGGTATGGATACGCAGTATTTT.

The chain couples TRBV11-2 to TRBJ1-1, with a weak D call TRBD1 (6 bases). The germline V gene has CDR1 SGHAT and CDR2 FQNNGV. There are 13 residues in the CDR3. V was trimmed by 7 bases and J by 5 bases, leaving 14 bases between them. CDR3 nucleotides: TGTGCCAGCATCGGGGGGCAGGGGACTGAAGCTTTCTTT. Translation gives CASIGGQGTEAFF. Variable domain in full (rest from reference TRBV11-2 and TRBJ1-1): EAGVAQSPRYKIIEKRQSVAFWCNPISGHATLYWYQQILGQGPKLLIQFQNNGVVDDSQLPKDRFSAERLKGVDSTLKIQPAKLEDSAVYLCASIGGQGTEAFFGQGTRLTVV.

This chain connects TRBV12-3 or TRBV12-4 to TRBJ1-2; possibly TRBD1 for D (5 bases). The germline V and J ends were trimmed by 4 bases and 10 bases, with 16 bases remaining between them. The CDR3 totals 13 residues. In DNA, the CDR3 is TGTGCCAGCAGTTACGGAATAGGGGTCGACTACACCTTC. Protein product: CASSYGIGVDYTF.

This clone was seen a few times. The chain is built from TRBV5-8 and TRBJ1-1; TRBD1 might be the D (5 bases). The CDR3 loop spans 14 amino acids. Per germline, CDR1 SGHTS and CDR2 YDEGEE. V lost 4 bases, J lost 5 bases, and 15 bases lay in between. The CDR3 here is CASSRTRSGTEAFF. CDR3 DNA: TGTGCCAGCAGCCGGACAAGAAGCGGTACTGAAGCTTTCTTT.

The gene calls are TRBV3-1 (or the pseudogene TRBV3-2) and TRBJ2-7; D is perhaps TRBD1 (6 bases). Germline V lookup: CDR1 LGHDT, CDR2 YNNKEL (reference sequence). Trimming left V 2 bases short and J 7 bases short, with 12 bases between. This CDR3 is built from 13 residues. In DNA, the CDR3 is TGTGCCAGCAGCCAACGGGACACTGGAGAGCAGTACTTC. Its protein product is CASSQRDTGEQYF.

The V call is TRBV29-1, the J call TRBJ1-3; tentatively, D is TRBD1 (6 bases). The V gene lost 4 bases and the J gene lost 2 bases, with 9 bases spanning the gap. This CDR3 has 13 residues. Germline lookup yields CDR1 SQVTM and CDR2 ANQGSEA. The CDR3 nucleotides are TGCAGCGTTGCCAGGGGCCCTGGAAACACCATATATTTT. It yields the protein CSVARGPGNTIYF. The variable domain in full, with the rest retrieved from reference TRBV29-1 and TRBJ1-3, is SAVISQKPSRDICQRGTSLTIQCQVDSQVTMMFWYRQQPGQSLTLIATANQGSEATYESGFVIDKFPISRPNLTFSTLTVSNMSPEDSSIYLCSVARGPGNTIYFGEGSWLTVV.

The chain has TRBV5-1 and TRBJ2-2; 9 bases match TRBD2. Germline CDR1 SGHRS, CDR2 YFSETQ. Losses at the gene ends were 2 bases for V and 2 bases for J; bases not matched to a gene: 1. The CDR3 length is 15 residues. CDR3 sequence: CASSLAGGNTGELFF. In nucleotides, the CDR3 is TGCGCCAGCAGCTTAGCGGGGGGAAACACCGGGGAGCTGTTTTTT.

Here the CDR3 reads CASSKIRGRDVGSPLHF. Written as DNA, the CDR3 is TGTGCCAGCAGCAAGATAAGGGGACGGGACGTAGGTTCACCCCTCCACTTT. The rearrangement joins TRBV13 to TRBJ1-6, with D possibly being TRBD1 (5 bases). CDR1 and CDR2 (germline): PRHDT, FYEKMQ (reference sequence). Trimming left V 5 bases short and J 9 bases short, with 23 bases between. CDR3 length: 17 amino acids.

This chain connects TRBV4-2 to TRBJ2-5; either TRBD1 or TRBD2 may supply D (6 bases each). V lost 1 base and J 5 bases, leaving 17 bases between the germline ends. The length of the CDR3 is 16 residues. Germline CDR1 and CDR2: LGHNA and YNFKEQ. The CDR3 sequence is CASSQGLGGGLETQYF. CDR3 nucleotides: TGTGCCAGCAGCCAAGGGCTGGGGGGCGGGCTGGAGACCCAGTACTTC.

A few counts support this clone. The CDR3 sequence is CASSQGGNPQFPLHF. The CDR3 nucleotides are TGCGCCAGCAGCCAGGGCGGGAACCCTCAGTTCCCCCTCCACTTT. The rearrangement links TRBV4-1 to TRBJ1-6; D remains unclear. V lost 3 bases to trimming and J lost 13 bases, with 19 bases between them. CDR3 length: 15 residues. Germline-derived CDR1 and CDR2 are MGHRA and YSYEKL.

The V call is TRBV10-3, the J call TRBJ1-5, with 7 bases matching TRBD1. Germline CDR1 ENHRY, CDR2 SYGVKD. The CDR3 is made up of 17 amino acids. The junction had 11 bases not matched to a gene; V was cut back by 6 bases and J by 0 bases. The CDR3 sequence: CAISSGEGQRSNQPQHF. DNA for the CDR3: TGTGCCATCAGCTCGGGGGAGGGACAGCGTAGCAATCAGCCCCAGCATTTT.

This chain links TRBV19 with TRBJ1-1; tentatively, D is TRBD1 (5 bases). The V gene's germline CDR1 is LNHDA and CDR2 SQIVND (reference sequence). This CDR3 is built from 14 residues. V lost 3 bases, J lost 5 bases, and 13 bases lay in between. In nucleotides, the CDR3 is TGTGCCAGTAGTATGGAGGGGAGGGGTACTGAAGCTTTCTTT. Translating gives CASSMEGRGTEAFF.

This chain connects TRBV10-3 to TRBJ2-2; D gene unclear. The CDR3 runs 9 residues. CDR1 is ENHRY, CDR2 SYGVKD, per germline. CDR3 in amino acids: CARAGELFF. DNA for the CDR3: TGTGCGCGCGCGGGGGAGCTGTTTTTT.

V and J are TRBV3-1 (or the pseudogene TRBV3-2) and TRBJ2-1; TRBD2 matches 12 bases. Germline CDR1 LGHDT, CDR2 YNNKEL (reference sequence). The CDR3 spans 16 residues. V shed 2 bases and J 4 bases; nucleotides not matched to a gene: 3. DNA of the CDR3: TGTGCCAGCAGCCAACCGGGGACTAGCGGGTACAATGAGCAGTTCTTC. Amino acid sequence: CASSQPGTSGYNEQFF.